This T cell receptor beta chain is drawn from a study of T cell changes during pregnancy in multiple sclerosis. Germline V gene data show CDR1 as SGHVS and CDR2 as FQNEAQ. The CDR3 has 18 amino acids. Trimming took 5 bases from V and 0 from J; bases not matched to a gene: 10. In its sample, this clone was seen once. TCRdb's copy holds only in-frame clones and misses some; the assay was immunoSEQ multiplex PCR. The data hold 77,000 or so clones, with around 95% observed a single time. This receptor was obtained from a female donor in good health, enrolled as a control in a pregnancy study. This chain uses TRBV7-8 with TRBJ2-3; 11 nucleotides match TRBD1. Sequences were derived from peripheral blood, sampled in the second trimester of pregnancy. CDR3 nucleotides: TGTGCCAGCAGCCGAAGGACAGGGGGCTTTCGGAGCACAGATACGCAGTATTTT. Residues: CASSRRTGGFRSTDTQYF.